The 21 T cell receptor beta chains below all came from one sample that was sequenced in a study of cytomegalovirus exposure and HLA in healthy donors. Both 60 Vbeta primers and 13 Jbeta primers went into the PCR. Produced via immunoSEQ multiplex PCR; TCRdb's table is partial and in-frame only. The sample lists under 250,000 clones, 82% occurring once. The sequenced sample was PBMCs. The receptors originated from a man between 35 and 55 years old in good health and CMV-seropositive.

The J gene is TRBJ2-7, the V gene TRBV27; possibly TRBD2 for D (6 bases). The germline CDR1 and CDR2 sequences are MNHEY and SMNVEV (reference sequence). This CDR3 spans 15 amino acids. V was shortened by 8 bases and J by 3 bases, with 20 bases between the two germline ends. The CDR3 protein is CASAPEGTLIYEQYV. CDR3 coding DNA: TGTGCCAGCGCCCCGGAGGGGACCCTCATCTACGAGCAGTACGTC.

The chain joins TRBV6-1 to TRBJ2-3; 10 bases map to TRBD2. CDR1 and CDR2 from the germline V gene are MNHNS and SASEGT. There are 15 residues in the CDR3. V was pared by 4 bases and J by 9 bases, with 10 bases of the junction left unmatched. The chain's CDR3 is CASSGQAGGTDTQYF. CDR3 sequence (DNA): TGTGCCAGCAGTGGACAAGCGGGAGGGACGGACACGCAGTATTTT.

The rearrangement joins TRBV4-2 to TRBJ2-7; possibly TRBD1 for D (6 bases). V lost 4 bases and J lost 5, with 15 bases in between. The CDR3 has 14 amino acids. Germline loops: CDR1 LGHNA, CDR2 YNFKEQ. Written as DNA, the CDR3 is TGTGCCAGCAGCCCTAATCAGGGGATCCACGAGCAGTACGTC. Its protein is CASSPNQGIHEQYV.

CDR3 region: CASSQLPGGSDGYTF. The CDR3 bases are TGCGCCAGCAGCCAGCTGCCGGGGGGCTCGGATGGCTACACCTTC. This sequence joins TRBV4-1 and TRBJ1-2, with a weak D call TRBD1 (6 bases). The CDR3 sequence is 15 residues long. The germline V gene has CDR1 MGHRA and CDR2 YSYEKL. The V and J ends lost 3 bases and 6 bases respectively, with 17 bases between them.

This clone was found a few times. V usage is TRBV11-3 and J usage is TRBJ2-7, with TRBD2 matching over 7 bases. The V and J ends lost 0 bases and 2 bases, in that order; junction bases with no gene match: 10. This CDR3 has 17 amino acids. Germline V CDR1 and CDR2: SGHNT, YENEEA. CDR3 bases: TGTGCCAGCAGCTTAGATAGTTCAAGGACTAGAACCTACGAGCAGTACTTC. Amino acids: CASSLDSSRTRTYEQYF.

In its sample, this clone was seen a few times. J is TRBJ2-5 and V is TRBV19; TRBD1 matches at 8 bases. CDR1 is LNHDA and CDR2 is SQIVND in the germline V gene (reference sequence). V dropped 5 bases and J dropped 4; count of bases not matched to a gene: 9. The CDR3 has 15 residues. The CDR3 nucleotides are TGTGCCAGTAGTCCACAACTAGACAGGGGAGAGACCCAGTACTTC. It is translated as CASSPQLDRGETQYF.

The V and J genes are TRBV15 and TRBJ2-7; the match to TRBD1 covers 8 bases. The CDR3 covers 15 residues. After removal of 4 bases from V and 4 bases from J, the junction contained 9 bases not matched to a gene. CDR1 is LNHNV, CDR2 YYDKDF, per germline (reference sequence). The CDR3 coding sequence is TGTGCCACCAGCAAACCAGGGACAGGAGGGTACGAGCAGTACTTC. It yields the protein CATSKPGTGGYEQYF.

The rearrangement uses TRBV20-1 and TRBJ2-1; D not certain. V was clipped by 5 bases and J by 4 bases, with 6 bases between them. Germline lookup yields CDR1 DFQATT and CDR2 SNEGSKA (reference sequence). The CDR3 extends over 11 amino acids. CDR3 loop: CSALPYNEQFF. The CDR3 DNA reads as TGCAGTGCTCTCCCTTACAATGAGCAGTTCTTC.

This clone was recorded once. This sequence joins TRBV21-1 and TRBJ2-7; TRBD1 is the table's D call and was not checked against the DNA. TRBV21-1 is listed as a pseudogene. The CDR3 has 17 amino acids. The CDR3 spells CASSKRRGQGASHEQYV. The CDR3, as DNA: TGTGCCAGCAGCAAACGACGGGGACAGGGGGCATCTCACGAGCAGTACGTC.

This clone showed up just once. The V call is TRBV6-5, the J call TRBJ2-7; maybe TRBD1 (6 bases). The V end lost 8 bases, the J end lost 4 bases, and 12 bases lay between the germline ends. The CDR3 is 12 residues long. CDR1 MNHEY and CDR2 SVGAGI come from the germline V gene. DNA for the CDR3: TGTGCCAGCGGTCCAGGGGTGTACGAGCAGTACTTC. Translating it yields CASGPGVYEQYF.

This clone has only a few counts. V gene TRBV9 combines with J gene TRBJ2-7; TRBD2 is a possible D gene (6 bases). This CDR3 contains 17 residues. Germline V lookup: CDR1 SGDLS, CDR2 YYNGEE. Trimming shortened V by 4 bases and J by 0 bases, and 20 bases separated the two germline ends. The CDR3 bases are TGTGCCAGCAGCCCCGAGGCTGGGACTCCGAGCTCCTACGAGCAGTACTTC. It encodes CASSPEAGTPSSYEQYF.

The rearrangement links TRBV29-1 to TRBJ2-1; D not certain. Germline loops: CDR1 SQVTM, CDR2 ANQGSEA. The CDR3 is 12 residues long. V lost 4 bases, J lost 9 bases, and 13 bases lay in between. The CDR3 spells CSVALTSGEQFF. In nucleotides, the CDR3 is TGCAGCGTTGCACTAACAAGTGGTGAGCAGTTCTTC.

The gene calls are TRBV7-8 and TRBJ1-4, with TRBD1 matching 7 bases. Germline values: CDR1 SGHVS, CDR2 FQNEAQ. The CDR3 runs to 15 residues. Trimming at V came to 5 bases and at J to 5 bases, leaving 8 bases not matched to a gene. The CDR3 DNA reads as TGTGCCAGCAGCAAGAGCCGGGACAGCAATGAAAAACTGTTTTTT. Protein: CASSKSRDSNEKLFF.

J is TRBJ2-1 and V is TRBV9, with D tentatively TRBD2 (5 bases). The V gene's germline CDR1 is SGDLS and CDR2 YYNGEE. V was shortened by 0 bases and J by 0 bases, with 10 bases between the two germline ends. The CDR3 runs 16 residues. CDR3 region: CASSVEGGFSYNEQFF. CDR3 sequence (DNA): TGTGCCAGCAGCGTAGAAGGAGGATTCTCCTACAATGAGCAGTTCTTC.

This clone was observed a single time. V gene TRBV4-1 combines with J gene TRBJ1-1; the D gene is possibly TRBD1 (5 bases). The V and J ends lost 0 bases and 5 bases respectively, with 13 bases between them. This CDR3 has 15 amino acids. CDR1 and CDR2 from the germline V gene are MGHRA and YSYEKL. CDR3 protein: CASSQDPGYETEAFF. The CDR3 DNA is TGCGCCAGCAGCCAAGATCCAGGGTACGAGACTGAAGCTTTCTTT.

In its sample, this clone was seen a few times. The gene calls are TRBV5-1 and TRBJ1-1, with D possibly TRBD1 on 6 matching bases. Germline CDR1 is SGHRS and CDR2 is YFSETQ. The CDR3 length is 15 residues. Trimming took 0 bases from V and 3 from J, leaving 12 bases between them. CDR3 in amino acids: CASSLADRWDTEAFF. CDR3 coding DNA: TGCGCCAGCAGCTTGGCCGACAGGTGGGACACTGAAGCTTTCTTT.

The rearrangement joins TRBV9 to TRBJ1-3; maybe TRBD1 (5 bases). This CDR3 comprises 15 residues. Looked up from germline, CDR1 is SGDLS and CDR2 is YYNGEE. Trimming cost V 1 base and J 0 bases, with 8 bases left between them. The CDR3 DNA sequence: TGTGCCAGCAGCGTAAAGGGGTCCTCTGGAAACACCATATATTTT. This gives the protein CASSVKGSSGNTIYF.

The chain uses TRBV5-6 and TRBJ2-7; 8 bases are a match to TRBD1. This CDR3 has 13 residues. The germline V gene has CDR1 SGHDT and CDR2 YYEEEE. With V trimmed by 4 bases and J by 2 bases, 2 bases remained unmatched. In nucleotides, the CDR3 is TGTGCCAGCAGCCCGACAGGGGCCTACGAGCAGTACGTC. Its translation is CASSPTGAYEQYV.

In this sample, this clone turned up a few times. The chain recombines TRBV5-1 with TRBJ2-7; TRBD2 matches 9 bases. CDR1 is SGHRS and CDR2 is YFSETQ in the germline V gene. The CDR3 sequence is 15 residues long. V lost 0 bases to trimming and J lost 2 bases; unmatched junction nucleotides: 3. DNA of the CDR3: TGCGCCAGCAGCTTGGGGGCTAGCGGGACCTACGAGCAGTACGTC. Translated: CASSLGASGTYEQYV.

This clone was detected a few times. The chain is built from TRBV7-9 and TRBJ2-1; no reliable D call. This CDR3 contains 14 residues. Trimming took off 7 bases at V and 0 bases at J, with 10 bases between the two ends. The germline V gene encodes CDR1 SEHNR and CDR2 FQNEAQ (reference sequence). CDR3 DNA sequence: TGTGCCAGCACCCCCCCTAGCTCCTACAATGAGCAGTTCTTC. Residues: CASTPPSSYNEQFF.

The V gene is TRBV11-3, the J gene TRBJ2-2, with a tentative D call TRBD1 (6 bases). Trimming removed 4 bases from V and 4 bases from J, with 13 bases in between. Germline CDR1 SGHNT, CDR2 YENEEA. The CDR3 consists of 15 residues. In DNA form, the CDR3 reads TGTGCCAGCAGCTCGAGACAGGTCCCCACCGGGGAGCTGTTTTTT. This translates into CASSSRQVPTGELFF.